These 16 T cell receptor beta chains originate from one sample sequenced in a study of read filtering for tumor transcriptome and immune sequencing. This library used roughly 0.4 ug RNA and molecular barcoded adaptors spanning alpha/delta and beta/gamma chains. TCRdb ran MiXCR on the reads and lists one entry per CDR3 protein. The sample records more than 12,000 distinct CDR3 sequences, roughly 20% being singletons. The sequenced sample consisted of a population of CD138-negative cells sorted from bone marrow. The receptors originated from a donor aged 40 or older with multiple myeloma.

This clonotype has only a few counts. The chain links TRBV9 to TRBJ2-5; D call uncertain. The V end lost 0 bases, the J end lost 9 bases, and 12 bases lay between the germline ends. CDR1 is SGDLS and CDR2 is YYNGEE in the germline V gene. The CDR3 has 13 residues. The chain's CDR3 is CASSVVPDGAQYF. The CDR3 nucleotides are TGTGCCAGCAGCGTAGTCCCCGATGGGGCCCAGTACTTC. Combining the CDR3 with reference TRBV9 and TRBJ2-5 gives the whole variable domain DSGVTQTPKHLITATGQRVTLRCSPRSGDLSVYWYQQSLDQGLQFLIQYYNGEERAKGNILERFSAQQFPDLHSELNLSSLELGDSALYFCASSVVPDGAQYFGPGTRLLVL.

This clonotype has ten or more counts. The chain uses TRBV20-1 and TRBJ2-5; D gene uncertain. V lost 2 bases, J lost 0 bases, and 7 bases lay in between. Germline loops: CDR1 DFQATT, CDR2 SNEGSKA (reference sequence). The CDR3 runs 13 residues. The CDR3 loop is CSARLGNQETQYF. Written as DNA, the CDR3 is TGCAGTGCTAGACTCGGCAACCAAGAGACCCAGTACTTC.

This clonotype was seen a handful of times. At one of its ends the junction is not consistent with the germline gene, which may arise from a read error. The V and J genes are TRBV29-1 and TRBJ2-3; no definite D call. CDR1 and CDR2 from the germline V gene are SQVTM and ANQGSEA. The length of the CDR3 is 12 residues. This chain's CDR3 is CSVDDNTDTLYF. The CDR3 DNA reads as TGCAGCGTCGATGACAACACAGATACGCTGTATTTT.

The chain is built from TRBV19 and TRBJ2-6; 9 bases fit TRBD1. The CDR3 consists of 18 residues. The junction had 6 bases not matched to a gene; V was cut back by 1 base and J by 2 bases. Germline V gene data show CDR1 as LNHDA and CDR2 as SQIVND (reference sequence). The CDR3 loop is CASSIVGQGAPGANVLTF. CDR3 nucleotides: TGTGCCAGTAGTATAGTGGGACAGGGTGCCCCTGGGGCCAACGTCCTGACTTTC. The entire variable domain, with the rest obtained from reference TRBV19 and TRBJ2-6, is as follows: DGGITQSPKYLFRKEGQNVTLSCEQNLNHDAMYWYRQDPGQGLRLIYYSQIVNDFQKGDIAEGYSVSREKKESFPLTVTSAQKNPTAFYLCASSIVGQGAPGANVLTFGAGSRLTVL.

V is TRBV7-6 and J is TRBJ2-1; D may match TRBD1 or TRBD2 (5 bases each). The length of the CDR3 is 15 residues. V was shortened by 0 bases and J by 4 bases, with 10 bases between the two germline ends. The germline CDR1 and CDR2 sequences are SGHVS and FNYEAQ. The CDR3 DNA reads TGTGCCAGCAGCTTAGCGGGGACGGCGTACAATGAGCAGTTCTTC. The encoded protein is CASSLAGTAYNEQFF.

This clonotype was recorded many times. A read error may explain this, as a much larger clone is one base away. The chain recombines TRBV2 with TRBJ2-1; D is possibly TRBD1 (6 bases). This CDR3 spans 13 amino acids. Trimming shortened V by 6 bases and J by 3 bases, and 9 bases separated the two germline ends. Per germline, CDR1 SNHLY and CDR2 FYNNEI. The CDR3 sequence is CASRLDSYNEQFF. In nucleotides, the CDR3 is TGTGCCAGCAGATTGGACAGCTACAATGAGCAGTTCTTC. Variable domain in full (rest from reference TRBV2 and TRBJ2-1): EPEVTQTPSHQVTQMGQEVILRCVPISNHLYFYWYRQILGQKVEFLVSFYNNEISEKSEIFDDQFSVERPDGSNFTLKIRSTKLEDSAMYFCASRLDSYNEQFFGPGTRLTVL.

Points on this clonotype: This may come from a read error, since a much larger clone is one base off. The rearrangement uses TRBV18 and TRBJ2-6; D is perhaps TRBD1 (5 bases). Looked up from germline, CDR1 is KGHSH and CDR2 is LQKENI. The CDR3 length is 15 residues. In DNA form, the CDR3 reads TGTGCCAGCTCACCTAATTTCTCTGGGGCCAACATCCTGACTTTC. Translation: CASSPNFSGANILTF.

This clonotype was seen ten or more times. Here the CDR3 reads CSARVLEQFF. DNA for the CDR3: TGCAGTGCTAGAGTCCTTGAGCAGTTCTTC. V is TRBV20-1 and J is TRBJ2-1; D is unresolved. The germline CDR1 and CDR2 sequences are DFQATT and SNEGSKA (reference sequence). CDR3 length: 10 amino acids. Trimming shortened V by 1 base and J by 9 bases, and 4 bases separated the two germline ends.

This clonotype was recorded at least ten times. The V gene is TRBV5-1, the J gene TRBJ1-1; 7 bases line up with TRBD1. J gave up 3 bases and V 4 bases, and 9 bases lay outside the gene matches. The CDR3 contains 15 residues. Germline V gene data show CDR1 as SGHRS and CDR2 as YFSETQ. CDR3 in amino acids: CASSLDTGVDTEAFF. The CDR3 nucleotides are TGCGCCAGCAGCCTAGACACAGGGGTCGACACTGAAGCTTTCTTT.

This clonotype was counted ten times or more. The J gene is TRBJ2-1, the V gene TRBV29-1, with 9 bases aligning to TRBD2. Germline-derived CDR1 and CDR2 are SQVTM and ANQGSEA. CDR3 length: 13 residues. V lost 3 bases to trimming and J lost 4 bases; unmatched junction nucleotides: 1. This CDR3 reads CSVDTSGYNEQFF. The CDR3 DNA sequence: TGCAGCGTTGATACTAGCGGGTACAATGAGCAGTTCTTC.

This clonotype was seen ten or more times. CDR3 sequence reads: CASSYSNGRIRIRPQHF. The CDR3 region has the DNA TGTGCCAGCAGTTACTCGAATGGCAGGATAAGAATCAGGCCCCAGCATTTT. The chain uses TRBV6-2 or TRBV6-3 and TRBJ1-5; D unclear. The germline gives CDR1 MNHEY, CDR2 SVGEGT. The CDR3 extends over 17 amino acids. V was shortened by 0 bases and J by 9 bases, with 21 bases between the two germline ends.

This clonotype was seen only a few times. The chain has TRBV5-1 and TRBJ2-1; D might be TRBD1 or TRBD2, each matching 6 bases. CDR3 length: 13 residues. Germline V gives CDR1 SGHRS, CDR2 YFSETQ. Trimming took off 3 bases at V and 8 bases at J, with 12 bases between the two ends. This CDR3 reads CASSSGAAYEQFF. The CDR3 nucleotides read TGCGCCAGCAGCTCGGGGGCGGCCTATGAGCAGTTCTTC.

This clonotype was seen at least ten times. This rearrangement joins TRBV5-1 to TRBJ1-6; 7 nucleotides line up with TRBD1. The CDR3 runs to 16 residues. V dropped 3 bases and J dropped 10; count of bases not matched to a gene: 13. Germline CDR1 and CDR2: SGHRS and YFSETQ. Here the CDR3 DNA reads TGCGCCAGCAGCTACCTAAGACAGGGCTTTAACTCACCCCTCCACTTT. It is translated as CASSYLRQGFNSPLHF.

This clonotype was seen ten or more times. The chain couples TRBV11-3 to TRBJ2-1; D may be TRBD2 (5 bases). The CDR3 loop spans 15 amino acids. V was pared by 0 bases and J by 6 bases, with 12 bases between. Looked up from germline, CDR1 is SGHNT and CDR2 is YENEEA. CDR3 protein: CASSLDTAGFNEQFF. As DNA, the CDR3 is TGTGCCAGCAGCTTAGATACTGCGGGCTTCAATGAGCAGTTCTTC.

This clonotype came up many times. This chain connects TRBV29-1 to TRBJ2-5; D remains ambiguous. CDR3 size: 13 residues. V lost 3 bases and J 5 bases, leaving 13 bases between the germline ends. Germline V lookup: CDR1 SQVTM, CDR2 ANQGSEA. CDR3 sequence: CSVDNEDGETQYF. For the CDR3, the DNA is TGCAGCGTTGATAACGAGGACGGGGAGACCCAGTACTTC.

This clonotype was seen ten or more times. The rearrangement joins TRBV6-1 to TRBJ2-5, with no clear D. The V and J ends lost 3 bases and 5 bases respectively, with 7 bases between them. The CDR3 covers 12 residues. Germline V gene data show CDR1 as MNHNS and CDR2 as SASEGT. CDR3 residues: CASSDQVETQYF. The CDR3 nucleotides are TGTGCCAGCAGTGATCAGGTGGAGACCCAGTACTTC.